Shown below are 25 T cell receptor beta chains from a single sample sequenced in a study of response to subunit inactivated influenza vaccine. TCRdb itself ran the RT-PCR reads through MiXCR, one entry per CDR3 protein. The data hold more than 550,000 distinct CDR3 sequences, with roughly 10% observed a single time. These data were also reused for a study on T cells expressing NK-cell markers. As that study records: Making the TCR beta cDNA relied on 5'RACE template switching with UMIs.

The sequenced sample was PBMCs from blood, obtained on the day of vaccination. The receptors originated from a man aged 50-59 years who received an inactivated influenza vaccine.

V is TRBV9 and J is TRBJ2-2, with 10 bases fitting TRBD1. Germline CDR1 SGDLS, CDR2 YYNGEE. The junction had 6 bases not matched to a gene; V was cut back by 3 bases and J by 7 bases. CDR3 size: 15 residues. The CDR3 DNA is TGTGCCAGCAGCGAGCGACAGGGGGCCTTCGGGGAGCTGTTTTTT. It encodes CASSERQGAFGELFF.

This clonotype has just a few counts. The chain uses TRBV6-1 and TRBJ1-5; possible D gene TRBD1, 5 bases. This CDR3 has 13 amino acids. The V gene lost 4 bases and the J gene lost 3 bases, with 7 bases spanning the gap. The germline gives CDR1 MNHNS, CDR2 SASEGT. The chain's CDR3 is CASSAGHNQPQHF. Here the CDR3 DNA reads TGTGCCAGCAGTGCGGGGCACAATCAGCCCCAGCATTTT.

This clonotype occurred a few times. The chain's CDR3 is CASSLFAGGGETQYF. Here the CDR3 DNA reads TGTGCCAGCAGTTTGTTTGCAGGGGGCGGAGAGACCCAGTACTTC. This sequence joins TRBV12-3 or TRBV12-4 and TRBJ2-5; TRBD1 matches at 8 bases. The CDR3 sequence is 15 residues long. V was clipped by 3 bases and J by 4 bases; unmatched bases: 7.

This clonotype was counted only a few times. V is TRBV6-2 or TRBV6-3 and J is TRBJ2-1; D gene unclear. Germline assignment: CDR1 MNHEY and CDR2 SVGEGT. The V end was cut by 2 bases, the J end by 6 bases, with 5 bases between. This CDR3 is 12 amino acids long. CDR3 region: CASSYPTNEQFF. CDR3 nucleotides: TGTGCCAGCAGTTACCCCACCAATGAGCAGTTCTTC.

The chain links TRBV20-1 to TRBJ2-3; 13 nucleotides line up with TRBD2. V was clipped by 4 bases and J by 4 bases; unmatched bases: 17. Germline V gene data show CDR1 as DFQATT and CDR2 as SNEGSKA (reference sequence). The CDR3 has 19 residues. CDR3 sequence reads: CSATGQGGKTSGRSDTQYF. The CDR3 bases are TGCAGTGCTACCGGACAGGGCGGAAAGACTAGCGGGAGGTCAGATACGCAGTATTTT.

In its sample, this clonotype was seen a few times. The rearrangement uses TRBV27 and TRBJ2-2; D is ambiguous. V was cut by 2 bases and J by 4 bases, with 5 bases left in between. Germline V gene sequence: CDR1 MNHEY, CDR2 SMNVEV (reference sequence). This CDR3 spans 13 amino acids. CDR3 bases: TGTGCCAGCAGTTTAATTGTCACCGGGGAGCTGTTTTTT. It yields the protein CASSLIVTGELFF.

This clonotype was detected only a few times. A junction boundary mismatches the germline segment, possibly from a read error. The chain is built from TRBV5-1 and TRBJ2-7; D not resolved. Germline loops: CDR1 SGHRS, CDR2 YFSETQ. The CDR3 extends over 15 amino acids. CDR3 sequence: CASSRILDGTYDQYF. For the CDR3, the DNA is TGCGCCAGCAGCCGTATTTTGGACGGAACCTACGATCAGTACTTC.

This clonotype was seen a few times. The chain joins TRBV7-2 to TRBJ2-3, with D uncertain. The CDR3 consists of 13 residues. The germline V and J ends were trimmed by 2 bases and 5 bases, with 8 bases remaining between them. In germline, CDR1 is SGHTA, CDR2 FQGNSA. CDR3 protein: CASSLLRQDTQYF. DNA for the CDR3: TGTGCCAGCAGCTTACTTAGGCAAGATACGCAGTATTTT.

This clonotype was seen only a few times. The V call is TRBV6-5, the J call TRBJ2-1; 9 bases are a match to TRBD2. This CDR3 spans 17 amino acids. Trimming took 0 bases from V and 2 from J; bases not matched to a gene: 5. CDR1 is MNHEY, CDR2 SVGAGI, per germline. CDR3 sequence: CASSYSSGGSTYNEQFF. In nucleotides, the CDR3 is TGTGCCAGCAGTTACTCGAGCGGGGGGAGCACCTACAATGAGCAGTTCTTC.

This clonotype turned up a few times. This sequence joins TRBV9 and TRBJ2-5, with 9 bases lining up with TRBD2. With V trimmed by 2 bases and J by 6 bases, 11 bases remained unmatched. The germline gives CDR1 SGDLS, CDR2 YYNGEE. CDR3 length: 16 residues. In nucleotides, the CDR3 is TGTGCCAGCAGCGTCCAGCCTAGCGGGATTACGCAGACCCAGTACTTC. It is translated as CASSVQPSGITQTQYF.

This chain joins TRBV5-1 and TRBJ2-2, with TRBD2 matching over 8 bases. The CDR3 runs to 15 residues. After removal of 3 bases from V and 6 bases from J, the junction contained 7 bases not matched to a gene. Germline CDR1 is SGHRS and CDR2 is YFSETQ. The CDR3 DNA follows: TGCGCCAGCAGCTACAGGGCGGGGGGCGCCGGGGAGCTGTTTTTT. This translates into CASSYRAGGAGELFF.

The chain combines TRBV5-5 with TRBJ2-1; weak D call: TRBD1 (5 bases). Germline CDR1 and CDR2: SGHKS and YYEKEE (reference sequence). V was pared by 4 bases and J by 4 bases, with 15 bases between. The CDR3 has 15 residues. CDR3 in DNA: TGTGCCAGCAGCGCGCGGACAAACCAATACAATGAGCAGTTCTTC. Protein sequence: CASSARTNQYNEQFF. The full variable domain, rest sourced from reference TRBV5-5 and TRBJ2-1, is DAGVTQSPTHLIKTRGQQVTLRCSPISGHKSVSWYQQVLGQGPQFIFQYYEKEERGRGNFPDRFSARQFPNYSSELNVNALLLGDSALYLCASSARTNQYNEQFFGPGTRLTVL.

This clonotype was counted between two and nine times. The chain recombines TRBV5-5 with TRBJ2-2; D ambiguous. CDR3 size: 14 residues. Germline CDR1 reads SGHKS; CDR2 reads YYEKEE (reference sequence). V lost 4 bases, J lost 3 bases, and 10 bases lay in between. The CDR3 nucleotides are TGTGCCAGCAGCATCCAATTGGACACCGGGGAGCTGTTTTTT. Translating it yields CASSIQLDTGELFF.

This clonotype came up many times. This chain links TRBV4-3 with TRBJ2-1; 7 bases align to TRBD2. Germline V gene data show CDR1 as LGHNA and CDR2 as YSLEER. V lost 0 bases and J lost 5; bases outside the gene matches: 10. The CDR3 is 17 amino acids. In DNA, the CDR3 is TGCGCCAGCAGCCAAGATTTAGTGACTAGCACGCACAATGAGCAGTTCTTC. It yields the protein CASSQDLVTSTHNEQFF.

This clonotype was observed a few times. The chain joins TRBV12-3 or TRBV12-4 to TRBJ1-3; 7 bases map to TRBD1. This CDR3 comprises 14 residues. The V and J ends lost 5 bases and 3 bases, in that order; junction bases with no gene match: 4. The CDR3 loop reads CASSTRQGGNTIYF. CDR3 bases: TGTGCCAGCAGTACTAGACAGGGTGGAAACACCATATATTTT.

The chain couples TRBV4-1 to TRBJ2-7, with unresolved D. Trimming removed 1 base at V and 1 base at J, with 8 bases between. The CDR3 is 14 amino acids. Germline loops: CDR1 MGHRA, CDR2 YSYEKL. The CDR3 DNA is TGCGCCAGCAGCCAAGTGGCAGGATCCTACGAGCAGTACTTC. Amino acids: CASSQVAGSYEQYF.

This clonotype has a count of ten or more. The genes are TRBV18 and TRBJ2-7, with D possibly TRBD1 on 6 matching bases. V lost 3 bases to trimming and J lost 0 bases, with 9 bases between them. This CDR3 spans 14 amino acids. Germline loops: CDR1 KGHSH, CDR2 LQKENI. As DNA, the CDR3 is TGTGCCAGCTCACCTCAGGGGAGCTCCTACGAGCAGTACTTC. Its translation: CASSPQGSSYEQYF. The full variable domain, completed using reference TRBV18 and TRBJ2-7, is NAGVMQNPRHLVRRRGQEARLRCSPMKGHSHVYWYRQLPEEGLKFMVYLQKENIIDESGMPKERFSAEFPKEGPSILRIQQVVRGDSAAYFCASSPQGSSYEQYFGPGTRLTVT.

This CDR3 is CSARSGTSGSSYEQYF. CDR3 in DNA: TGCAGTGCTAGATCGGGGACTAGCGGGAGTTCGTACGAGCAGTACTTC. This chain uses TRBV20-1 with TRBJ2-7; 14 bases match TRBD2. The CDR3 is 16 residues long. The ends lost 2 bases at V and 4 bases at J; junction bases unmatched: 7. Germline lookup yields CDR1 DFQATT and CDR2 SNEGSKA (reference sequence).

This clonotype came up a few times. This chain uses TRBV7-3 with TRBJ2-3, with D possibly matching TRBD1 (5 bases). V shed 1 base and J shed 0 bases, with 20 bases lying between them. This CDR3 region has 19 residues. CDR1 and CDR2 (germline): SGHTA, FQGTGA. The CDR3 is CASSLSFDRTTSSTDTQYF. DNA for the CDR3: TGTGCCAGCAGCTTAAGTTTTGACCGGACAACCTCTAGCACAGATACGCAGTATTTT. The whole variable domain, filled in from reference TRBV7-3 and TRBJ2-3, reads GAGVSQTPSNKVTEKGKYVELRCDPISGHTALYWYRQSLGQGPEFLIYFQGTGAADDSGLPNDRFFAVRPEGSVSTLKIQRTERGDSAVYLCASSLSFDRTTSSTDTQYFGPGTRLTVL.

This chain joins TRBV29-1 and TRBJ2-3, with TRBD1 as a possible D gene (6 bases). The germline V gene has CDR1 SQVTM and CDR2 ANQGSEA. The germline V and J ends were trimmed by 8 bases and 2 bases, with 17 bases remaining between them. The CDR3 length is 14 residues. Here the CDR3 reads CSTEGGQTTDTQYF. The CDR3 region has the DNA TGCAGCACCGAGGGTGGACAGACCACAGATACGCAGTATTTT.

This chain links TRBV28 with TRBJ2-7; no reliable D call. Germline-derived CDR1 and CDR2 are MDHEN and SYDVKM. V gave up 4 bases and J gave up 5 bases, with 9 bases separating them. This CDR3 comprises 12 residues. This CDR3 reads CASSSATDEQYF. CDR3 bases: TGTGCCAGCAGTTCGGCGACGGACGAGCAGTACTTC.

The genes are TRBV30 and TRBJ2-1, with TRBD2 matching over 9 bases. Trimming at V came to 1 base and at J to 9 bases, leaving 4 bases not matched to a gene. The germline V gene has CDR1 GTSNPN and CDR2 SVGIG (reference sequence). The CDR3 sequence is 13 residues long. For the CDR3, the DNA is TGTGCCTGGAGTGGTCTAGCGGGGCGTGAGCAGTTCTTC. Translated, it gives CAWSGLAGREQFF.

The chain is built from TRBV15 and TRBJ2-2; D possibly matches TRBD1 or TRBD2 (5 bases each). The germline V gene has CDR1 LNHNV and CDR2 YYDKDF (reference sequence). Trimming stripped 1 base from V and 4 bases from J, with 10 bases between. This CDR3 is built from 15 residues. The CDR3 nucleotides are TGTGCCACCAGCAGAGGGGGGTTTGGCACCGGGGAGCTGTTTTTT. It translates to CATSRGGFGTGELFF. Combining the CDR3 with reference TRBV15 and TRBJ2-2 gives the whole variable domain DAMVIQNPRYQVTQFGKPVTLSCSQTLNHNVMYWYQQKSSQAPKLLFHYYDKDFNNEADTPDNFQSRRPNTSFCFLDIRSPGLGDTAMYLCATSRGGFGTGELFFGEGSRLTVL.

This clonotype showed up many times. This rearrangement joins TRBV4-1 to TRBJ1-2, with D tentatively TRBD1 (6 bases). CDR1 MGHRA and CDR2 YSYEKL come from the germline V gene. The V and J ends lost 4 bases and 4 bases respectively, with 16 bases between them. The CDR3 is made up of 15 amino acids. CDR3 region: CASSLHRDDGYGYTF. The CDR3 bases are TGCGCCAGCAGCCTGCACAGGGACGATGGCTATGGCTACACCTTC.

This clonotype occurred a few times. V gene TRBV6-1 combines with J gene TRBJ1-1, with TRBD1 matching 9 bases. Per the germline V gene, CDR1 is MNHNS and CDR2 is SASEGT. The CDR3 is 16 residues long. The J segment lost 0 bases and the V segment lost 5 bases, leaving 7 bases of the junction unmatched. The CDR3 region is CASSKGQGIMNTEAFF. As DNA, the CDR3 is TGTGCCAGCAGTAAGGGACAGGGAATCATGAACACTGAAGCTTTCTTT.